The 5 T cell receptor beta chains below all came from one sample that was sequenced in a study of shared clonotypes between healthy human individuals. The data were produced by immunoSEQ multiplex PCR, yet TCRdb's version contains in-frame clones alone and is incomplete. Of just over 2,000,000 clones in the sample, around 96% were seen once. Terminally differentiated effector memory CD45RA+ cells were excluded by CCR7 positive selection of CD45RO-negative cells. The sequencing sample was made of naive CD8+ T cells sorted from blood. The source is a man between 18 and 35 years old in good health.

The gene calls are TRBV4-1 and TRBJ2-7, with D unclear. The CDR3 extends over 14 amino acids. Trimming stripped 1 base from V and 4 bases from J, with 11 bases between. CDR1 MGHRA and CDR2 YSYEKL come from the germline V gene. CDR3 loop: CASSQADQAYEQYF. The CDR3 coding sequence is TGCGCCAGCAGCCAAGCAGACCAAGCATACGAGCAGTACTTC.

This clone was picked up one time. Distinct nucleotide sequences in the sample also encode this CDR3. This chain connects TRBV7-8 to TRBJ2-7; D remains unclear. The CDR3 totals 13 residues. Germline V gene data show CDR1 as SGHVS and CDR2 as FQNEAQ. Trimming left V 1 base short and J 0 bases short, with 4 bases between. The DNA of the CDR3 is TGTGCCAGCAGCTTAGGAGTCTCCTACGAGCAGTACTTC. It translates to CASSLGVSYEQYF.

The chain employs TRBV30 and TRBJ1-5, with no clear D. The V and J ends lost 2 bases and 0 bases respectively, with 11 bases between them. CDR1 GTSNPN and CDR2 SVGIG come from the germline V gene (reference sequence). This CDR3 contains 15 residues. CDR3 protein: CAWSTTGLSNQPQHF. The CDR3 bases are TGTGCCTGGAGTACCACCGGACTTAGCAATCAGCCCCAGCATTTT.

This clone was recorded only once. The genes are TRBV6-6 and TRBJ2-2, with TRBD1 matching over 8 bases. CDR3 size: 15 residues. Germline loops: CDR1 MNHNY, CDR2 SVGAGI (reference sequence). V lost 6 bases and J lost 3; bases outside the gene matches: 6. The CDR3 region is CASRRGTGDTGELFF. The CDR3 DNA is TGTGCCAGCAGACGCGGGACAGGAGACACCGGGGAGCTGTTTTTT.

The CDR3 reads CASRSPAMTVYEQYF. The CDR3 DNA follows: TGTGCCAGCAGGAGTCCGGCCATGACCGTCTACGAGCAGTACTTC. The V call is TRBV2, the J call TRBJ2-7, with no clear D. Per germline, CDR1 SNHLY and CDR2 FYNNEI. The V end lost 6 bases, the J end lost 3 bases, and 18 bases lay between the germline ends. The CDR3 totals 15 residues.